The 15 T cell receptor beta chains in this list originate from one sample, sequenced in a study of cytomegalovirus exposure and HLA in healthy donors. 13 Jbeta primers and 60 Vbeta primers were used for the PCR. The table came from immunoSEQ multiplex PCR; TCRdb's copy has only in-frame clones and leaves some out. The sample records about 190,000 clones, about 81% being singletons. The specimen sequenced was PBMCs. All receptors derive from a woman aged 18-29 years in good health and CMV-seropositive.

The chain employs TRBV9 and TRBJ1-2, with unresolved D. Germline lookup yields CDR1 SGDLS and CDR2 YYNGEE. V gave up 0 bases and J gave up 10 bases, with 13 bases separating them. CDR3 length equals 13 residues. The CDR3 DNA is TGTGCCAGCAGCGTAGAAACCTGGCAGGACTACACCTTC. It translates to CASSVETWQDYTF.

V gene TRBV6-5 combines with J gene TRBJ1-1, with a tentative D call TRBD1 (6 bases). Germline V gene lookup returns CDR1 MNHEY and CDR2 SVGAGI. The V end lost 7 bases, the J end lost 7 bases, and 10 bases lay between the germline ends. The CDR3 extends over 11 amino acids. As DNA, the CDR3 is TGTGCCAGCACCACAGGGAATGAAGCTTTCTTT. Translated: CASTTGNEAFF.

This chain uses TRBV27 with TRBJ2-7; D perhaps matches TRBD2 (6 bases). With 8 bases removed from V and 4 bases from J, the gap between germline ends came to 12 bases. The CDR3 extends over 12 amino acids. The germline V gene encodes CDR1 MNHEY and CDR2 SMNVEV (reference sequence). The CDR3 protein is CASLGLLYEQYV. CDR3 nucleotides: TGTGCCAGCCTGGGACTTTTGTACGAGCAGTACGTC.

This clone was counted a single time. The gene calls are TRBV7-3 and TRBJ2-1, with a weak D call TRBD2 (6 bases). This CDR3 region has 14 residues. CDR1 is SGHTA, CDR2 FQGTGA, per germline. The V end lost 6 bases, the J end lost 7 bases, and 16 bases lay between the germline ends. CDR3 in amino acids: CASRPQTSSNEQFF. The CDR3, as DNA: TGTGCCAGCAGACCACAGACTAGTTCTAATGAGCAGTTCTTC.

Only one count was recorded for this clone. The genes are TRBV4-2 and TRBJ1-2, with D perhaps TRBD1 (5 bases). The length of the CDR3 is 15 residues. The V gene lost 0 bases and the J gene lost 2 bases, with 10 bases spanning the gap. Germline values: CDR1 LGHNA, CDR2 YNFKEQ. CDR3 sequence: CASSQEFSGNYGYTF. In nucleotides, the CDR3 is TGTGCCAGCAGCCAAGAATTTTCAGGGAACTATGGCTACACCTTC.

This chain connects TRBV4-1 to TRBJ2-7; D is perhaps TRBD2 (6 bases). Germline V gives CDR1 MGHRA, CDR2 YSYEKL. The CDR3 covers 16 residues. Trimming took 4 bases from V and 4 from J, leaving 20 bases between them. CDR3 nucleotide sequence: TGCGCCAGCAGCCGGGCGACTAGGGCGGGGAAATACGAGCAGTACGTC. As protein: CASSRATRAGKYEQYV.

The chain couples TRBV4-2 to TRBJ2-5, with TRBD1 as a possible D gene (6 bases). The ends were cut back, 1 base at V and 1 base at J, with 10 bases in the middle. CDR3 length: 15 amino acids. Germline CDR1 is LGHNA and CDR2 is YNFKEQ. CDR3 in amino acids: CASSQAQGTQETQYF. Written as DNA, the CDR3 is TGTGCCAGCAGCCAAGCCCAGGGGACCCAAGAGACCCAGTACTTC.

J is TRBJ2-5 and V is TRBV14; TRBD1 aligns across 7 bases. Germline lookup yields CDR1 SGHDN and CDR2 FVKESK. This CDR3 region has 14 residues. After removal of 4 bases from V and 5 bases from J, the junction contained 7 bases not matched to a gene. The CDR3 here is CASSRQGARETQYF. CDR3 coding DNA: TGTGCCAGCAGCCGACAGGGTGCGCGGGAGACCCAGTACTTC. Complete variable domain (other parts from reference TRBV14 and TRBJ2-5): EAGVTQFPSHSVIEKGQTVTLRCDPISGHDNLYWYRRVMGKEIKFLLHFVKESKQDESGMPNNRFLAERTGGTYSTLKVQPAELEDSGVYFCASSRQGARETQYFGPGTRLLVL.

This chain connects TRBV19 to TRBJ1-1, with D maybe TRBD1 (5 bases). V was shortened by 4 bases and J by 3 bases, with 21 bases between the two germline ends. From germline, CDR1 is LNHDA and CDR2 SQIVND (reference sequence). The CDR3 has 17 amino acids. CDR3: CASSSGAFPRRDTEAFF. CDR3 DNA sequence: TGTGCCAGTAGTAGCGGGGCTTTTCCGCGGAGAGACACTGAAGCTTTCTTT.

The chain uses TRBV7-8 and TRBJ1-3; D may be TRBD1 (5 bases). Trimming left V 4 bases short and J 3 bases short, with 13 bases between. The germline gives CDR1 SGHVS, CDR2 FQNEAQ. This CDR3 region has 15 residues. CDR3 region: CASSSPGRGGNTIYF. As DNA, the CDR3 is TGTGCCAGCAGCTCCCCGGGGAGGGGTGGAAACACCATATATTTT.

This rearrangement joins TRBV7-8 to TRBJ2-4; TRBD1 is a possible D gene (5 bases). V lost 5 bases and J 5 bases, leaving 10 bases between the germline ends. The CDR3 loop spans 13 amino acids. Germline CDR1 is SGHVS and CDR2 is FQNEAQ. The CDR3 is CASSPLQENIQYF. CDR3 bases: TGTGCCAGCAGCCCTTTACAGGAAAACATTCAGTACTTC. The whole variable domain, filled in from reference TRBV7-8 and TRBJ2-4, reads GAGVSQSPRYKVAKRGQDVALRCDPISGHVSLFWYQQALGQGPEFLTYFQNEAQLDKSGLPSDRFFAERPEGSVSTLKIQRTQQEDSAVYLCASSPLQENIQYFGAGTRLSVL.

The chain employs TRBV4-1 and TRBJ1-2, with 7 positions matching TRBD1. The V and J ends lost 7 bases and 0 bases, in that order; junction bases with no gene match: 5. In germline, CDR1 is MGHRA, CDR2 YSYEKL. There are 14 residues in the CDR3. DNA of the CDR3: TGCGCCAGCACCCGGACAGGATCTAACTATGGCTACACCTTC. This translates into CASTRTGSNYGYTF.

The genes are TRBV28 and TRBJ1-2; 7 nucleotides match TRBD1. Germline CDR1 reads MDHEN; CDR2 reads SYDVKM. With 5 bases clipped from V and 2 bases from J, the junction kept 8 bases outside the gene matches. The CDR3 contains 15 residues. The CDR3 nucleotides read TGTGCCAGCAGTCCCCCCGCGACAGGGAACTATGGCTACACCTTC. It specifies CASSPPATGNYGYTF.

The CDR3, as DNA: TGTGCCACCAGCAGAGACGGGACAGGGGGAAGGTCCCAGCATTTT. This sequence encodes CATSRDGTGGRSQHF. This chain uses TRBV15 with TRBJ1-5; 11 nucleotides agree with TRBD1. The V segment lost 0 bases and the J segment 11 bases; nucleotides outside the gene matches: 6. This CDR3 spans 15 amino acids. The germline V gene encodes CDR1 LNHNV and CDR2 YYDKDF (reference sequence). Based on the CDR3 plus reference TRBV15 and TRBJ1-5, the full variable domain is DAMVIQNPRYQVTQFGKPVTLSCSQTLNHNVMYWYQQKSSQAPKLLFHYYDKDFNNEADTPDNFQSRRPNTSFCFLDIRSPGLGDTAMYLCATSRDGTGGRSQHFGDGTRLSIL.

This clone was seen more than once but under ten times. The chain uses TRBV4-3 and TRBJ1-2; tentative D call: TRBD1 (5 bases). The V end lost 5 bases, the J end lost 0 bases, and 13 bases lay between the germline ends. Germline CDR1 reads LGHNA; CDR2 reads YSLEER. The CDR3 loop spans 15 amino acids. CDR3 residues: CASSSRTPPNYGYTF. The DNA of the CDR3 is TGCGCCAGCAGCTCCCGGACACCGCCTAACTATGGCTACACCTTC.